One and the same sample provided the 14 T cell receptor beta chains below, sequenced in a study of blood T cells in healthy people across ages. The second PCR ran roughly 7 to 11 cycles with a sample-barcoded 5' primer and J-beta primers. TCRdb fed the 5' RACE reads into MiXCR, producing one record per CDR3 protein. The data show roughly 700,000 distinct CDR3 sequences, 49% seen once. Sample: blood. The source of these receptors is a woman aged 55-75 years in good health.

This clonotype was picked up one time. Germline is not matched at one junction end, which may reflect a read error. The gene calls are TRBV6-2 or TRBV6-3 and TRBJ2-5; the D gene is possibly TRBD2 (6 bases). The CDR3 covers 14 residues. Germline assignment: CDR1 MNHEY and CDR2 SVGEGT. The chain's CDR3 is CASRVDRLGETQYF. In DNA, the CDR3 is TGCGCCAGCAGAGTTGACCGACTAGGAGAGACCCAGTACTTC.

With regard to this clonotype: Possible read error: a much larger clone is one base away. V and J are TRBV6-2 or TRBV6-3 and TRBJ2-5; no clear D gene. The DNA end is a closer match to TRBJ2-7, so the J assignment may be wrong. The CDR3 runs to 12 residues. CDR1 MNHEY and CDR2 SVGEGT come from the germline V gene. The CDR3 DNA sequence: TGTGCCAGCGGTTACTCCCGCTACGAGCAGTACTTC. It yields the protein CASGYSRYEQYF.

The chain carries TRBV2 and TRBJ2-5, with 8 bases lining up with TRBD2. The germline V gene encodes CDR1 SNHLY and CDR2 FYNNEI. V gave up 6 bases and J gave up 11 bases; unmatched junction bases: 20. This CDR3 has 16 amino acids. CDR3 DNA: TGTGCCAGCAGGCAGGAACCGGGGACTAGGTCTGACAAGCAGTACTTC. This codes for CASRQEPGTRSDKQYF.

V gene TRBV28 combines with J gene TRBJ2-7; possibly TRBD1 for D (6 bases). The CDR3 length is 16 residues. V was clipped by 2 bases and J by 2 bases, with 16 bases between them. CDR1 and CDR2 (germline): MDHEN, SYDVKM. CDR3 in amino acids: CASSLLGATGAYEQYF. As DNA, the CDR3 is TGTGCCAGCAGTTTACTGGGGGCCACCGGGGCCTACGAGCAGTACTTC.

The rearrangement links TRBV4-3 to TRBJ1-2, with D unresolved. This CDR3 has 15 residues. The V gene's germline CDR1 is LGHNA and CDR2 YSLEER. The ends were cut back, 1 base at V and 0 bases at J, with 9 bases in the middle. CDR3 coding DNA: TGCGCCAGCAGCCAAGGGCAGCCAGCTAACTATGGCTACACCTTC. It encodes CASSQGQPANYGYTF.

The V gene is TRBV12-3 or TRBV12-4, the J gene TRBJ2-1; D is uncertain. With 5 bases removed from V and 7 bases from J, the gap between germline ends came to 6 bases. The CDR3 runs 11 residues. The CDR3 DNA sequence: TGTGCCAGCAGTGAGATGAATGAGCAGTTCTTC. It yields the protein CASSEMNEQFF.

CDR3 residues: CSVPLAGAEQYF. The CDR3 region has the DNA TGCAGCGTGCCTCTAGCGGGAGCCGAGCAGTACTTC. The gene calls are TRBV29-1 and TRBJ2-5, with TRBD2 matching 10 bases. The DNA end is a closer match to TRBJ2-7, so the J assignment may be wrong. The CDR3 consists of 12 residues. In germline, CDR1 is SQVTM, CDR2 ANQGSEA.

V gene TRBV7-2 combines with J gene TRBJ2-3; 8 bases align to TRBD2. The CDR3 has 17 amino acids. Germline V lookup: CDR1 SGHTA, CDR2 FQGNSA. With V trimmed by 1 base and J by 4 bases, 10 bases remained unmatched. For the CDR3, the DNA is TGTGCCAGCAGCTTAGTCGCCGGGACTAGGGGCTCAGATACGCAGTATTTT. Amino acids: CASSLVAGTRGSDTQYF.

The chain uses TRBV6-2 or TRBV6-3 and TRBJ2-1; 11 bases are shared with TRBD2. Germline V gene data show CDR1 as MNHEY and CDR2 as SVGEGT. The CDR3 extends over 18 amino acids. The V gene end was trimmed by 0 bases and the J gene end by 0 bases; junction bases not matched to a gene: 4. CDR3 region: CASSYSPLAGGSYNEQFF. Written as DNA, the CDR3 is TGTGCCAGCAGTTACTCCCCGCTAGCGGGGGGCTCCTACAATGAGCAGTTCTTC.

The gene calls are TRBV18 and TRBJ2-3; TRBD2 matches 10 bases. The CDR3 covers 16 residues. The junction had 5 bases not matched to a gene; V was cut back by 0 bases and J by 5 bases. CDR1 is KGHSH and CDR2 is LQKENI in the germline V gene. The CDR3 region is CASSPPRLAGLDTQYF. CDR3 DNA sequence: TGTGCCAGCTCACCACCACGACTAGCGGGCCTAGATACGCAGTATTTT.

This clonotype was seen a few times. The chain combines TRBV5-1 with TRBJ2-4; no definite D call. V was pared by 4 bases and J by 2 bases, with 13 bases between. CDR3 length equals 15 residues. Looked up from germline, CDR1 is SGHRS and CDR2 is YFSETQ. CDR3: CASSDDLISKNIQYF. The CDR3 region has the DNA TGCGCCAGCAGCGACGACCTCATCTCCAAAAACATTCAGTACTTC.

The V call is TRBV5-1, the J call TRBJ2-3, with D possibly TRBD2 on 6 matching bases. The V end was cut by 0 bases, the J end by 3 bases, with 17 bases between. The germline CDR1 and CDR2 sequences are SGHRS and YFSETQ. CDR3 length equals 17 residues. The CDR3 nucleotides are TGCGCCAGCAGCTTGGTCCCCCAACAGGCGGGGACAGATACGCAGTATTTT. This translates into CASSLVPQQAGTDTQYF.

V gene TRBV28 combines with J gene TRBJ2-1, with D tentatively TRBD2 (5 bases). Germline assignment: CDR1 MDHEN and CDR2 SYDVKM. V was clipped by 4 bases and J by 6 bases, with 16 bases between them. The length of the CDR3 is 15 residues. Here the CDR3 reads CASSSPKLGSNEQFF. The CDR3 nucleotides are TGTGCCAGCAGTTCCCCTAAACTAGGGTCCAATGAGCAGTTCTTC.

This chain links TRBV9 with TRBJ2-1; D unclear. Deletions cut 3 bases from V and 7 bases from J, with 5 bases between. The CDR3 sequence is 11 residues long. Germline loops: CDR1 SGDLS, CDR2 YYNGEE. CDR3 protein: CASSADNEQFF. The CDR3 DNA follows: TGTGCCAGCAGCGCCGATAATGAGCAGTTCTTC.